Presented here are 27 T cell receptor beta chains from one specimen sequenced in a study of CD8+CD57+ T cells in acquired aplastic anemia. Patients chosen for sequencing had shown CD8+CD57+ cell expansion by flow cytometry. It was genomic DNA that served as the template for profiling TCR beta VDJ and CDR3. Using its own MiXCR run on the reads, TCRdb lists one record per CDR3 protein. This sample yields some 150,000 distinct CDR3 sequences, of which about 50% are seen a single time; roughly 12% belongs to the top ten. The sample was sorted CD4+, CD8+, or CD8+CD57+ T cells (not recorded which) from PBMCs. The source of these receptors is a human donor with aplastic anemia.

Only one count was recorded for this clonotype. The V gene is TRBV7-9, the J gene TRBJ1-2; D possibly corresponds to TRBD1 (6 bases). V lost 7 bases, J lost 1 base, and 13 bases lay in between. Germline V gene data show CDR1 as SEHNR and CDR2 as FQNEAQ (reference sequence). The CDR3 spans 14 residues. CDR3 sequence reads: CASNKPDSNYGYTF. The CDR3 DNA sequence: TGTGCCAGCAACAAACCGGACAGTAACTATGGCTACACCTTC.

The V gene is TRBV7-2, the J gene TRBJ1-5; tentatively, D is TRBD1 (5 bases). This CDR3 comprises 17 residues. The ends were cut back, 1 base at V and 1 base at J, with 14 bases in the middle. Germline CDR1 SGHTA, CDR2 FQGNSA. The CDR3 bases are TGTGCCAGCAGCTTAGGGCAGGGAGAGGAAAGCAATCAGCCCCAGCATTTT. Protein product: CASSLGQGEESNQPQHF.

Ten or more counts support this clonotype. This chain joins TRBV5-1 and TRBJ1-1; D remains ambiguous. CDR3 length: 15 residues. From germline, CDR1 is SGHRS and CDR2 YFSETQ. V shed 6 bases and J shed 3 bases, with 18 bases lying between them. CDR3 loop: CASNPAPGGDTEAFF. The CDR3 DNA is TGCGCCAGCAACCCTGCTCCGGGAGGCGACACTGAAGCTTTCTTT.

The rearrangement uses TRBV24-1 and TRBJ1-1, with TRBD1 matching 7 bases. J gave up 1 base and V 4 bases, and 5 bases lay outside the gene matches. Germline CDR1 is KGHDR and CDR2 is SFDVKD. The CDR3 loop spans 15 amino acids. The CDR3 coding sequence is TGTGCCACCAGTGACCCGACAGGGTCGAACACTGAAGCTTTCTTT. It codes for CATSDPTGSNTEAFF.

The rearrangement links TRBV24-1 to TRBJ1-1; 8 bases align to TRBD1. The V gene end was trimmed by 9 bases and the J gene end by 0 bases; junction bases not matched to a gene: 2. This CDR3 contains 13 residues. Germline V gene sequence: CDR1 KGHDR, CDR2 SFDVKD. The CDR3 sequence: CATGTGLNTEAFF. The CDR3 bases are TGTGCCACCGGGACAGGCTTGAACACTGAAGCTTTCTTT.

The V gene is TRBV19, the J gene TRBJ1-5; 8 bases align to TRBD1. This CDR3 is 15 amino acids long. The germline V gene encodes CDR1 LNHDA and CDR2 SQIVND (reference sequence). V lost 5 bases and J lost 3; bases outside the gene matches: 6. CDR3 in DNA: TGTGCCAGTAGTGCGCAGACAGGGGACAATCAGCCCCAGCATTTT. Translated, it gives CASSAQTGDNQPQHF.

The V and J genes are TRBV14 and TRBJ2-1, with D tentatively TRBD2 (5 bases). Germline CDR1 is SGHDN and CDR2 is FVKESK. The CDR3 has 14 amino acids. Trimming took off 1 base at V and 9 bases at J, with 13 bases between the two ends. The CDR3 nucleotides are TGTGCCAGCAGCCAAGGGGTGGGAGTCGGTGAGCAGTTCTTC. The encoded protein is CASSQGVGVGEQFF.

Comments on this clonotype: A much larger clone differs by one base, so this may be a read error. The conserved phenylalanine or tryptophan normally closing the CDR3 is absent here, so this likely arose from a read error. The CDR3 reads CATSRQGLAKNIQYI. DNA of the CDR3: TGTGCCACCAGCAGACAGGGCCTAGCCAAAAACATTCAGTACATC. The J gene is TRBJ2-4, the V gene TRBV15, with D perhaps matching TRBD1 (5 bases). In germline, CDR1 is LNHNV, CDR2 YYDKDF (reference sequence). V was shortened by 2 bases and J by 0 bases, with 8 bases between the two germline ends. The CDR3 has 15 residues.

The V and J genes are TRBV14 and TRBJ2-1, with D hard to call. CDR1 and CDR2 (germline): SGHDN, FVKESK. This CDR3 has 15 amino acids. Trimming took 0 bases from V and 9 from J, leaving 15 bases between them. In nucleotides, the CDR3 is TGTGCCAGCAGCCAAGATCGAGCGTTGATTCGTGAGCAGTTCTTC. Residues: CASSQDRALIREQFF. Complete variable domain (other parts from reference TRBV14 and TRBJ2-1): EAGVTQFPSHSVIEKGQTVTLRCDPISGHDNLYWYRRVMGKEIKFLLHFVKESKQDESGMPNNRFLAERTGGTYSTLKVQPAELEDSGVYFCASSQDRALIREQFFGPGTRLTVL.

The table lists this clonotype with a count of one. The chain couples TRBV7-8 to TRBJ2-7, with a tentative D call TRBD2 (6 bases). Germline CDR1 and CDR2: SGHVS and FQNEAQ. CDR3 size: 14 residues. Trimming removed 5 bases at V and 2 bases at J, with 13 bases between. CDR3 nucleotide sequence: TGTGCCAGCAGCCTCAGCGGGTTAACCTACGAGCAGTACTTC. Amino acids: CASSLSGLTYEQYF. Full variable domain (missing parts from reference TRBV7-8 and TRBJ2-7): GAGVSQSPRYKVAKRGQDVALRCDPISGHVSLFWYQQALGQGPEFLTYFQNEAQLDKSGLPSDRFFAERPEGSVSTLKIQRTQQEDSAVYLCASSLSGLTYEQYFGPGTRLTVT.

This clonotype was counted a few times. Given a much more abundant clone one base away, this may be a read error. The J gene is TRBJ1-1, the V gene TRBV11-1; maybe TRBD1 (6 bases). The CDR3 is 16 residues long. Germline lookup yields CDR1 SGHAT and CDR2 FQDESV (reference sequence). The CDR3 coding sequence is TGTGCCAGCAGCTTAGCGGGGGGGCTAAGGAACACTGGAGCTTTCTTT. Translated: CASSLAGGLRNTGAFF.

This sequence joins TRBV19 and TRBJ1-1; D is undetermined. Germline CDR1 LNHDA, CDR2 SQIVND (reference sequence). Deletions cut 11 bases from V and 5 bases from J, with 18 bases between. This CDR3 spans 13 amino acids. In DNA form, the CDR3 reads TGTGCCGTAAAAGGTCGGGCGAAAACTGAAGCTTTCTTT. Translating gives CAVKGRAKTEAFF.

CDR3 bases: TGTGCCAGCAGTGAAAGCACAGGGAATGGCTACACCTTC. This gives the protein CASSESTGNGYTF. The rearrangement links TRBV25-1 to TRBJ1-2, with D perhaps matching TRBD1 (6 bases). Germline V CDR1 and CDR2: MGHDK, SYGVNS. Deletions cut 2 bases from V and 6 bases from J, with 10 bases between. The CDR3 consists of 13 residues.

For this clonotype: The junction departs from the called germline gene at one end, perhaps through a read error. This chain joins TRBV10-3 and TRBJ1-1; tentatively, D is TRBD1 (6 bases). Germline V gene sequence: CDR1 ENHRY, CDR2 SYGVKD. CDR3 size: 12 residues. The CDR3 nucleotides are TGTGCCATCAGTGAGTCCGGGACATACGCTCTCTTT. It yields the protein CAISESGTYALF.

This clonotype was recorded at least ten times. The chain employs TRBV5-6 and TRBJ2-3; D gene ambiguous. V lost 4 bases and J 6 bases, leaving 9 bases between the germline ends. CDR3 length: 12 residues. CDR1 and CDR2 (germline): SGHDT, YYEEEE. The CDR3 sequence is CASSLSRDTQYF. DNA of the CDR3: TGTGCCAGCAGCCTAAGCAGGGATACGCAGTATTTT.

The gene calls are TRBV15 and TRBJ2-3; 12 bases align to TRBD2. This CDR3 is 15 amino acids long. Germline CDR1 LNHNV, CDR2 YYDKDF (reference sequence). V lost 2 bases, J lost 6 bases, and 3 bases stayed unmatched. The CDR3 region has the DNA TGTGCCACCAGCAGATCTACTAGCGGGAGGGATACGCAGTATTTT. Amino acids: CATSRSTSGRDTQYF.

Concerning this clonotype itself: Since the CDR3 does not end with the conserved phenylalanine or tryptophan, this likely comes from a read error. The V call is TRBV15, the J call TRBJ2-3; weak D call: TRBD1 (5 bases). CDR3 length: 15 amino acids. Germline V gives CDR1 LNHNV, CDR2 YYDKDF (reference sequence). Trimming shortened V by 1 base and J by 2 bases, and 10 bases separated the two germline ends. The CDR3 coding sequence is TGTGCCACCAGCAGAGGACAGAGTAACACAGATACGCAGTATCTT. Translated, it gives CATSRGQSNTDTQYL.

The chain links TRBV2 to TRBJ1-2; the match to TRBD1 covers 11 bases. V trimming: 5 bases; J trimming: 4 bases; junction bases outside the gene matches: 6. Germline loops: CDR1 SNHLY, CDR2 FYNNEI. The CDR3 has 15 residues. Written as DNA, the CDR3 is TGTGCCAGCAGTACAGGACAGGGGGCGATCTATGGCTACACCTTC. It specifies CASSTGQGAIYGYTF.

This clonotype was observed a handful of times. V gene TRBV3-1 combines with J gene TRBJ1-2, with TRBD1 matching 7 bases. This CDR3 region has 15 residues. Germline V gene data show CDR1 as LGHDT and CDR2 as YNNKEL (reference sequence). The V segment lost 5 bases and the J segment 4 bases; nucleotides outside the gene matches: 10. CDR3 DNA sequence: TGTGCCAGCAGCAATTCCCGGGACAGAACCTATGGCTACACCTTC. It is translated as CASSNSRDRTYGYTF.

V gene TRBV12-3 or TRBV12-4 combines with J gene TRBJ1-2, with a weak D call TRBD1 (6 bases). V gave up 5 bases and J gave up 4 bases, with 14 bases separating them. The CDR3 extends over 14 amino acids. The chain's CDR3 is CASSVAGAAYGYTF. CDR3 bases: TGTGCCAGCAGTGTTGCAGGGGCCGCCTATGGCTACACCTTC.

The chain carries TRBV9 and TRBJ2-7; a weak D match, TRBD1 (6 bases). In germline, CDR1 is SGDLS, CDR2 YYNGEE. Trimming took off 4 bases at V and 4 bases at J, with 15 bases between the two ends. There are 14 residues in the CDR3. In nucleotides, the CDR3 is TGTGCCAGCAGCCCTCCAGGGGCGGTGTACGAGCAGTACTTC. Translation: CASSPPGAVYEQYF.

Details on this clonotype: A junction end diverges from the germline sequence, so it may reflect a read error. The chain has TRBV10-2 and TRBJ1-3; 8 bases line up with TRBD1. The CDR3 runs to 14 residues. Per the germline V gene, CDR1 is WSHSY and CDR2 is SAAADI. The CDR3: CASSEGAGGNTICF. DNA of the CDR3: TGCGCCAGCAGTGAAGGGGCAGGGGGCAACACCATATGTTTT.

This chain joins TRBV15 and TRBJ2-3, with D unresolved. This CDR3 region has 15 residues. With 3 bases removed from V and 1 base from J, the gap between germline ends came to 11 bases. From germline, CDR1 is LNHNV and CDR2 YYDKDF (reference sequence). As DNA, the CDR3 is TGTGCCACCAGCAGGGGGTTTGGGGGCACAGATACGCAGTATTTT. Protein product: CATSRGFGGTDTQYF.

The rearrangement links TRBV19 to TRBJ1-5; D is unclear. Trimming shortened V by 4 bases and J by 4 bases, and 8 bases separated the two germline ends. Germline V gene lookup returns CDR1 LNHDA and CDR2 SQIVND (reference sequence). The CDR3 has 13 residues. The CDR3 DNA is TGTGCCAGTAGTAAGACCCGAAATCAGCCCCAGCATTTT. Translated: CASSKTRNQPQHF.

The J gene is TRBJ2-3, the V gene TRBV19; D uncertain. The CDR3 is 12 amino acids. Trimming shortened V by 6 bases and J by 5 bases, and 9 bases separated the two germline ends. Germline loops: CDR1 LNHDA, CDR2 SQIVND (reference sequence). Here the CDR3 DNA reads TGTGCCAGTAGATTGAGTGGAGATACGCAGTATTTT. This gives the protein CASRLSGDTQYF.

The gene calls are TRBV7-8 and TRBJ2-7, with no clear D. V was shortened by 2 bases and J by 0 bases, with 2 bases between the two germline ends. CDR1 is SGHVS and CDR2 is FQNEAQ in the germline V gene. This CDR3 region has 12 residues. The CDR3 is CASSLNSYEQYF. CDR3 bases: TGTGCCAGCAGCTTAAACTCCTACGAGCAGTACTTC. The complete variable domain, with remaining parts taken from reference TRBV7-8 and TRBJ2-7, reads GAGVSQSPRYKVAKRGQDVALRCDPISGHVSLFWYQQALGQGPEFLTYFQNEAQLDKSGLPSDRFFAERPEGSVSTLKIQRTQQEDSAVYLCASSLNSYEQYFGPGTRLTVT.

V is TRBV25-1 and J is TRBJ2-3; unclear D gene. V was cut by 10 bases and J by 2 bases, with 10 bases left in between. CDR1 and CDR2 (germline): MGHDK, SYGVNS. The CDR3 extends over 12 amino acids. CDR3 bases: TGTGCCATAGTCCCTCCCACAGATACGCAGTATTTT. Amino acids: CAIVPPTDTQYF.